The present T cell receptor (beta chain) was sequenced within a study of blood T cell repertoires in COVID-19. Study context: Whether acute or convalescent, the COVID-19 samples came from the United States, Italy and Spain. Sample material is recorded as cDNA or gDNA derived from T cells, B-cell-depleted T cells, or PBMCs.

In the original processing: For nucleated cells, counts were estimated from reference gene primer amplification. Assay: immunoSEQ multiplex PCR; the TCRdb copy retains only in-frame clones and omits some. That table gives V, J and clone size, and the DNA gave D and trimming. Here the sample spans 40,000 or so clones, 90% being singletons. V lost 3 bases and J lost 9, with 17 bases in between. The CDR3 contains 15 residues. Germline V gene data show CDR1 as KGHDR and CDR2 as SFDVKD. V gene TRBV24-1 combines with J gene TRBJ2-1, with D possibly being TRBD1 (5 bases). The clonotype originates from a man aged 50-59 years with active COVID-19. Material for sequencing was peripheral blood. DNA for the CDR3: TGTGCCACCAGTGATACCACAGGAATATTCGGTGAGCAGTTCTTC. Protein: CATSDTTGIFGEQFF.